These 18 T cell receptor beta chains were all obtained from the same sample, sequenced in a study of T cell changes during pregnancy in multiple sclerosis. Sequencing used immunoSEQ multiplex PCR; TCRdb keeps in-frame clones, though not all of them. The table includes some 64,000 clones, around 89% detected once. Sequenced material: peripheral blood, taken in the first trimester of pregnancy. The receptors come from a female donor in good health, enrolled as a control in a pregnancy study.

CDR3 sequence reads: CASKRTGGTGELFF. CDR3 nucleotides: TGTGCCAGTAAAAGGACAGGGGGGACCGGGGAGCTGTTTTTT. The V and J genes are TRBV19 and TRBJ2-2, with 10 bases lining up with TRBD1. With V trimmed by 7 bases and J by 5 bases, 4 bases remained unmatched. There are 14 residues in the CDR3. Per the germline V gene, CDR1 is LNHDA and CDR2 is SQIVND (reference sequence).

The chain employs TRBV19 and TRBJ1-1; 11 bases align to TRBD1. The CDR3 totals 13 residues. The germline CDR1 and CDR2 sequences are LNHDA and SQIVND (reference sequence). Trimming took 0 bases from V and 12 from J; bases not matched to a gene: 3. The CDR3 region is CASSIERDRGTFF. The CDR3 DNA sequence: TGTGCCAGTAGTATAGAAAGGGACAGGGGGACTTTCTTT. The full variable domain, its missing parts supplied by reference TRBV19 and TRBJ1-1, is DGGITQSPKYLFRKEGQNVTLSCEQNLNHDAMYWYRQDPGQGLRLIYYSQIVNDFQKGDIAEGYSVSREKKESFPLTVTSAQKNPTAFYLCASSIERDRGTFFGQGTRLTVV.

This chain links TRBV13 with TRBJ1-2, with a tentative D call TRBD1 (6 bases). Germline V CDR1 and CDR2: PRHDT, FYEKMQ (reference sequence). This CDR3 has 14 amino acids. The V end was cut by 11 bases, the J end by 2 bases, with 18 bases between. The CDR3 DNA is TGTGCCTCAGCCCAAGGGGGACTAAACTATGGCTACACCTTC. This codes for CASAQGGLNYGYTF.

The chain carries TRBV7-2 and TRBJ1-1; 7 bases line up with TRBD1. Unmatched junction bases numbered 5, after V lost 4 bases and J lost 0 bases. This CDR3 is 15 amino acids long. Germline V gene lookup returns CDR1 SGHTA and CDR2 FQGNSA. CDR3 sequence reads: CASSYIGQVNTEAFF. DNA of the CDR3: TGTGCCAGCAGCTACATCGGACAGGTGAACACTGAAGCTTTCTTT.

The J gene is TRBJ2-5, the V gene TRBV30, with 8 bases aligning to TRBD2. The CDR3 loop spans 13 amino acids. CDR1 is GTSNPN and CDR2 is SVGIG in the germline V gene (reference sequence). V lost 5 bases, J lost 5 bases, and 7 bases stayed unmatched. The CDR3 region is CAWQTGGSETQYF. Here the CDR3 DNA reads TGTGCCTGGCAAACGGGGGGGAGTGAGACCCAGTACTTC.

The chain employs TRBV7-9 and TRBJ1-1; 11 bases line up with TRBD1. Losses at the gene ends were 5 bases for V and 6 bases for J; bases not matched to a gene: 5. The CDR3 consists of 14 residues. Germline V gene lookup returns CDR1 SEHNR and CDR2 FQNEAQ (reference sequence). The chain's CDR3 is CASSHGQGAAEAFF. CDR3 in DNA: TGTGCCAGCAGCCACGGACAGGGGGCCGCTGAAGCTTTCTTT. Full variable domain (remainder filled in from reference TRBV7-9 and TRBJ1-1): DTGVSQNPRHKITKRGQNVTFRCDPISEHNRLYWYRQTLGQGPEFLTYFQNEAQLEKSRLLSDRFSAERPKGSFSTLEIQRTEQGDSAMYLCASSHGQGAAEAFFGQGTRLTVV.

This chain joins TRBV6-1 and TRBJ2-7; 8 bases line up with TRBD2. Germline assignment: CDR1 MNHNS and CDR2 SASEGT. This CDR3 contains 13 residues. V lost 8 bases, J lost 2 bases, and 5 bases stayed unmatched. In DNA form, the CDR3 reads TGTGCCAGCCGCTTTAGCGGGGCCTACGAGCAGTACTTC. Amino acids: CASRFSGAYEQYF.

The genes are TRBV5-6 and TRBJ2-3, with TRBD1 matching over 9 bases. The V and J ends lost 3 bases and 5 bases, in that order; junction bases with no gene match: 10. The CDR3 runs 16 residues. Germline assignment: CDR1 SGHDT and CDR2 YYEEEE. CDR3 bases: TGTGCCAGCAGCTGGTTCGACAGGGGGGATAGAGATACGCAGTATTTT. It translates to CASSWFDRGDRDTQYF.

The chain joins TRBV7-9 to TRBJ1-1; D perhaps matches TRBD1 (5 bases). The CDR3 is 17 amino acids. Germline V gives CDR1 SEHNR, CDR2 FQNEAQ (reference sequence). The V end lost 4 bases, the J end lost 5 bases, and 23 bases lay between the germline ends. The CDR3 DNA reads TGTGCCAGCAGCTACCTGGGGCTCGCGTTGGTAAGGACTGAAGCTTTCTTT. It is translated as CASSYLGLALVRTEAFF. The whole variable domain, filled in from reference TRBV7-9 and TRBJ1-1, reads DTGVSQNPRHKITKRGQNVTFRCDPISEHNRLYWYRQTLGQGPEFLTYFQNEAQLEKSRLLSDRFSAERPKGSFSTLEIQRTEQGDSAMYLCASSYLGLALVRTEAFFGQGTRLTVV.

This sequence joins TRBV7-3 and TRBJ2-5, with TRBD2 matching 10 bases. This CDR3 contains 17 residues. Germline V gene lookup returns CDR1 SGHTA and CDR2 FQGTGA. Losses at the gene ends were 5 bases for V and 4 bases for J; bases not matched to a gene: 13. CDR3: CASSPQGLANRGETQYF. For the CDR3, the DNA is TGTGCCAGCAGCCCCCAGGGACTAGCGAATCGGGGAGAGACCCAGTACTTC.

The chain links TRBV5-1 to TRBJ2-3; no clear D gene. The CDR3 covers 15 residues. Germline loops: CDR1 SGHRS, CDR2 YFSETQ. V lost 0 bases and J lost 3, with 11 bases in between. Here the CDR3 DNA reads TGCGCCAGCAGCTTGGACTCAACTCCAACAGATACGCAGTATTTT. As protein: CASSLDSTPTDTQYF.

The chain uses TRBV19 and TRBJ2-1; 11 bases line up with TRBD2. This CDR3 spans 14 amino acids. V was clipped by 6 bases and J by 3 bases; unmatched bases: 1. Per germline, CDR1 LNHDA and CDR2 SQIVND (reference sequence). The CDR3 DNA follows: TGTGCCAGTAGGGGACTAGCGGACTACAATGAGCAGTTCTTC. The encoded protein is CASRGLADYNEQFF.

This chain links TRBV20-1 with TRBJ2-1; TRBD1 aligns across 10 bases. From germline, CDR1 is DFQATT and CDR2 SNEGSKA (reference sequence). V lost 5 bases to trimming and J lost 10 bases; unmatched junction nucleotides: 2. This CDR3 contains 11 residues. The CDR3 loop reads CSARTGGEQFF. In DNA form, the CDR3 reads TGCAGTGCTCGGACAGGGGGAGAGCAGTTCTTC.

This chain connects TRBV6-1 to TRBJ1-5, with a weak D call TRBD1 (5 bases). The CDR3 totals 15 residues. Trimming took 6 bases from V and 4 from J, leaving 16 bases between them. From germline, CDR1 is MNHNS and CDR2 SASEGT. DNA of the CDR3: TGTGCCAGCAGCGCCTCAGGGAGGCGGAATCAGCCCCAGCATTTT. It is translated as CASSASGRRNQPQHF.

This chain connects TRBV19 to TRBJ1-4; TRBD1 matches at 7 bases. Germline trimming cut 6 bases from V and 5 bases from J; bases unmatched to any gene: 9. Germline V gives CDR1 LNHDA, CDR2 SQIVND (reference sequence). The CDR3 is 15 amino acids. CDR3 region: CASSWYRGGNEKLFF. The DNA for the CDR3 is TGTGCCAGTAGCTGGTACAGGGGTGGAAATGAAAAACTGTTTTTT.

This clone is a singleton in its sample. The chain joins TRBV23-1 to TRBJ2-3; D gene unclear. TRBV23-1 is designated an ORF whose function remains uncertain. The V and J ends lost 0 bases and 14 bases respectively, with 18 bases between them. This CDR3 comprises 14 residues. The CDR3 region is CASSQSMSSSLPYF. The CDR3 nucleotides are TGCGCCAGCAGTCAATCGATGAGTAGTAGCCTGCCGTATTTT.

The chain carries TRBV6-1 and TRBJ2-7; D might be TRBD1 (5 bases). V was shortened by 5 bases and J by 1 base, with 9 bases between the two germline ends. The CDR3 totals 13 residues. Germline CDR1 is MNHNS and CDR2 is SASEGT. Here the CDR3 DNA reads TGTGCCAGCAGTCCAGGGCAATCCTACGAGCAGTACTTC. Protein sequence: CASSPGQSYEQYF.

This clone was recorded once. The chain uses TRBV4-3 and TRBJ2-7, with D maybe TRBD2 (6 bases). V lost 0 bases and J 6 bases, leaving 12 bases between the germline ends. This CDR3 comprises 14 residues. Germline V gene sequence: CDR1 LGHNA, CDR2 YSLEER. The CDR3 nucleotides read TGCGCCAGCAGCCAAGATTTTGCGCGGGGCGAGCAGTACTTC. This sequence encodes CASSQDFARGEQYF.